This T cell receptor beta chain was documented in a study of CD8+ T cells in alopecia areata. Study context: Twice daily, treated patients received 5 to 10 mg of oral tofacitinib.

General observations from the study: Higher clonality than in normal scalp was seen in lesional scalp, especially alopecia totalis/universalis. As there was one nonresponder, how baseline CD8+ expansion relates to response remains uncertain.

CDR1 is SGHTA and CDR2 is FQGNSA in the germline V gene. Unmatched junction bases numbered 12, after V lost 6 bases and J lost 9 bases. The CDR3 has 16 residues. Sequencing templates came from extracted RNA that was reverse transcribed into cDNA. Some clones are missing from TCRdb's copy, which holds only in-frame ones; the method was immunoSEQ multiplex PCR. The data contain 10,000 to 15,000 clones, 68% of them singletons. For this clone: What it binds is not known.

Sample treatment: oral pan-JAK inhibitor, 5-10 mg twice daily. Punch biopsies of lesional scalp, plus peripheral blood, were taken from alopecia areata patients. The genes are TRBV7-2 and TRBJ1-6, with 9 bases identical to TRBD1. The TCR originated in a human donor with alopecia areata. Sequenced here: skin, sampled at week 4, from a patient treated with tofacitinib. CDR3 region: CASRLSTGGGRSPLHF. The CDR3 bases are TGTGCCAGCAGGCTATCAACAGGGGGCGGGCGTTCACCCCTCCACTTT.